Included here is one T cell receptor (beta chain) sequence, with context. The source of the sample is a study of cytomegalovirus exposure and HLA in healthy donors. In germline, CDR1 is LNHDA, CDR2 SQIVND (reference sequence). The CDR3 spans 17 residues. The V end lost 4 bases, the J end lost 6 bases, and 21 bases lay between the germline ends. The PCR had 60 Vbeta and 13 Jbeta primers. Profiling relied on immunoSEQ multiplex PCR, and the TCRdb table lists in-frame clones only, not all of them. The sample yields some 160,000 clones, over 70% seen once. Sequencing was performed on PBMCs. The receptor was isolated from a woman between 40 and 50 years old in good health and CMV-seropositive. This chain links TRBV19 with TRBJ1-4; D is possibly TRBD1 (6 bases). In nucleotides, the CDR3 is TGTGCCAGTAGTAAGGGCGCAGGGGAAGGTCGCGATGAAAAACTGTTTTTT. Encoded protein: CASSKGAGEGRDEKLFF.